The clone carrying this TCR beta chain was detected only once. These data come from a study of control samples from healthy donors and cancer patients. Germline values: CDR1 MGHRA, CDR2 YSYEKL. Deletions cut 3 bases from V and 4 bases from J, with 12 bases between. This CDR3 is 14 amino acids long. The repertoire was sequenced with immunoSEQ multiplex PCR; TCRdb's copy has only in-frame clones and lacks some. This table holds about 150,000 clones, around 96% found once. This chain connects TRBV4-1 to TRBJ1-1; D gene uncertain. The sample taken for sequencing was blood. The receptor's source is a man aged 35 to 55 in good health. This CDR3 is CASSHPPPFTEAFF. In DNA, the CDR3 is TGCGCCAGCAGCCATCCGCCGCCATTCACTGAAGCTTTCTTT.